In this sample, the clone carrying this T cell receptor beta chain turned up many times. Antigen unknown. The entry originates in a study of read filtering for tumor transcriptome and immune sequencing. In the study overall: The cohort had 17 to 20 men and roughly 13 women aged about 47 to 80, mean roughly 70 years. Overall study findings and caveats: IR-seq and RNA-seq agreed better without single-read clonotypes.

The germline V gene has CDR1 LGHNA and CDR2 YSLEER. V shed 0 bases and J shed 2 bases, with 11 bases lying between them. The CDR3 extends over 15 amino acids. The library was built from approximately 400 ng RNA with molecular barcoded adaptors for alpha/delta and beta/gamma chains. TCRdb reprocessed the reads via MiXCR and lists one record per CDR3 protein. The sample has about 130,000 distinct CDR3 sequences, about 13% seen once; the top ten hold 8% to 9%. Bone marrow was sampled from every patient at the time of active disease. The chain has TRBV4-3 and TRBJ2-7; D is perhaps TRBD1 (6 bases). The TCR was taken from a donor at least 40 years old with multiple myeloma. Sequencing was done on a sample of a population of CD138-negative cells sorted from bone marrow. The chain's CDR3 is CASSQEGASTYEQYF. In DNA form, the CDR3 reads TGCGCCAGCAGCCAAGAGGGGGCGTCCACCTACGAGCAGTACTTC.